The clone carrying this T cell receptor (beta chain) is categorized as medium-sized. Its antigen is unknown. Treatment: roughly 11-day PBMC culture with coronavirus spike peptide pools or control peptides (ViraFEST assay). ViraFEST relied on peptide pools to expand antigen-specific T cells; the TCRs were sequenced afterward. Cultured CD4+ T cell DNA underwent sequencing with the Oncomine TCR Beta short-read assay. TCRdb reprocessed the PCR reads via MiXCR and lists one record per CDR3 protein. The table has about 11,000 distinct CDR3 sequences, around two thirds seen once. The entry originates in a study of vaccination and CD4 T cells after COVID-19. Broader study findings: Among those convalescent, a median 86.3% of reactive clones emerged solely post-vaccination.

Sequenced: CD4+ T cells from blood, cultured in vitro. This sequence originates from a human donor who had recovered from COVID-19.

CDR3 in amino acids: CATSSNSFGPYGYTF. As DNA, the CDR3 is TGTGCCACCAGCAGTAACAGTTTCGGCCCGTATGGCTACACCTTC. This rearrangement joins TRBV15 to TRBJ1-2, with D uncertain. CDR1 is LNHNV and CDR2 is YYDKDF in the germline V gene (reference sequence). CDR3 length equals 15 residues. Trimming pared 3 bases from V and 5 bases from J, leaving 16 bases between.